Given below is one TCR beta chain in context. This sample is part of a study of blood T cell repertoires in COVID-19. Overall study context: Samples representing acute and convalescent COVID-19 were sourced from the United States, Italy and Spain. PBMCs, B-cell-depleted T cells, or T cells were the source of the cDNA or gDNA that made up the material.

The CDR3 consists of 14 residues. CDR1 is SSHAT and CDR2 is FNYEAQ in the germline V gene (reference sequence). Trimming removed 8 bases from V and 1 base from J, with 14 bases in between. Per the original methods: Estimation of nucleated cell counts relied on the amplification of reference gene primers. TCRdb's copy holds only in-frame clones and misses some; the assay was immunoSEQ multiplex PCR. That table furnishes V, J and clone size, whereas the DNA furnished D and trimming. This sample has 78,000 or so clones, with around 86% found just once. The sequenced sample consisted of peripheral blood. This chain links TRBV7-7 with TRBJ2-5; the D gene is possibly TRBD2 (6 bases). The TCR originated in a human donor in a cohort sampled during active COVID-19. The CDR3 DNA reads TGTGCCAGCGCCCCCGGGACTTCCCAAGAGACCCAGTACTTC. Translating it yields CASAPGTSQETQYF.